Detailed here is one TCR beta chain. Its antigen is unidentified. Repertoires were generated with immunoSEQ multiplex PCR, while TCRdb's copy carries only in-frame clones and drops some. Of some 350,000 clones in the sample, roughly 87% were seen once. These data come from a study of cytomegalovirus exposure and HLA in healthy donors. In the study overall: It was reported in a later analysis that the same platform had been used for the 90 to 150 validation repertoires as for the approximately 700 first-cohort repertoires.

Separate from the approximately 720-subject first cohort, the roughly 120-subject validation cohort was the one that the donors belonged to. Overall study findings and caveats: As confirmed in vitro, a few CMV-associated chains were specific for CMV antigens. Later, an analysis found that TCR clusters from the first cohort tended to co-occur in the roughly 120 validation repertoires.

The origin of this receptor is a woman aged 25 to 39 in good health and CMV-seropositive. Material: PBMCs.

This chain's CDR3 is CASSQDHRITYNEQFF. The CDR3, as DNA: TGCGCCAGCAGCCAAGATCACCGGATAACCTACAATGAGCAGTTCTTC. V is TRBV4-3 and J is TRBJ2-1, with D unresolved. Between the trimmed V and J ends, which lost 0 bases and 2 bases, there was a span of 11 bases. From germline, CDR1 is LGHNA and CDR2 YSLEER. This CDR3 spans 16 amino acids.